The 20 T cell receptor beta chains below were found in one sample sequenced in a study of vaccination effects on CD4 cells after COVID-19 (dated by TCRdb to between 2022 and 2023). Library method: the immunoSEQ multiplex PCR assay. Sourced from immuneACCESS, this table was stored by TCRdb with only in-frame sequences that have V and J called. A share of the clones is absent; for the studies checked, an unresolved V gene accounts for under half, and the remainder has no known explanation. The sample table holds approximately 30,000 clones, of which about three quarters were seen once. Approximately 30% of the sample rests with the top ten. In the ViraFEST assay, PBMC were stimulated with viral peptide pools, and antigen-specific CD4+ T cell clonotypes were then identified by expansion using TCR sequencing. After approximately eleven days of culture, CD4+ T cells were isolated with the EasySep CD4+ T cell isolation kit. Negative nucleocapsid antibody results before and after vaccination confirmed that the healthy vaccine recipients had no prior SARS-CoV-2 infection.

These receptors' targets are unknown. The sequenced sample was CD4+ T cells from PBMCs cultured with HCoV-OC43 spike peptides, obtained before COVID-19 vaccination. The label giving this sample's cell subset or site can be read as: HCoV-OC43 spike overlapping peptide pool stimulation. Receptors were obtained from a human donor who received a COVID-19 vaccine.

The rearrangement joins TRBV5-6 to TRBJ1-2; D gene ambiguous. In germline, CDR1 is SGHDT, CDR2 YYEEEE. The CDR3 loop spans 12 amino acids. V lost 1 base to trimming and J lost 10 bases, with 11 bases between them. CDR3 loop: CASSLMEGTYTF. The CDR3 DNA follows: TGTGCCAGCAGCTTGATGGAGGGTACCTACACCTTC. The whole variable domain, filled in from reference TRBV5-6 and TRBJ1-2, reads DAGVTQSPTHLIKTRGQQVTLRCSPKSGHDTVSWYQQALGQGPQFIFQYYEEEERQRGNFPDRFSGHQFPNYSSELNVNALLLGDSALYLCASSLMEGTYTFGSGTRLTVV.

As to this clone: An end of the junction does not agree with germline; a read error may underlie this. V and J are TRBV6-5 and TRBJ2-2, with 8 bases fitting TRBD1. Germline assignment: CDR1 MNHEY and CDR2 SVGAGI. This CDR3 has 13 residues. CDR3 region: CATRQGNSGELFF. The CDR3 DNA follows: TGTGCCACCCGACAGGGGAACAGCGGGGAGCTGTTTTTT.

This clone has a handful of counts. V is TRBV6-5 and J is TRBJ1-2; 8 bases line up with TRBD1. Germline V gene data show CDR1 as MNHEY and CDR2 as SVGAGI. The ends lost 7 bases at V and 7 bases at J; junction bases unmatched: 14. CDR3 length: 15 residues. The CDR3 loop is CASTPQVQGAGGYTF. CDR3 DNA sequence: TGTGCCAGCACCCCACAGGTTCAGGGGGCGGGTGGCTACACCTTC.

The V gene is TRBV5-4, the J gene TRBJ2-7; 13 bases are a match to TRBD2. From germline, CDR1 is SGHNT and CDR2 YYREEE (reference sequence). The CDR3 sequence is 15 residues long. V lost 4 bases and J lost 4; bases outside the gene matches: 5. The CDR3: CASSPGTSGEYEQYF. The DNA of the CDR3 is TGTGCCAGCAGCCCCGGGACTAGCGGGGAGTACGAGCAGTACTTC.

The V gene is TRBV10-3, the J gene TRBJ2-1; the match to TRBD2 covers 11 bases. This CDR3 has 15 residues. Germline values: CDR1 ENHRY, CDR2 SYGVKD. V shed 5 bases and J 4 bases; nucleotides not matched to a gene: 4. CDR3 coding DNA: TGTGCCATCAGTCTGCTAGCGGGGGGTTACAATGAGCAGTTCTTC. Protein sequence: CAISLLAGGYNEQFF.

CDR3 in amino acids: CASSLDSYGYTF. The CDR3 bases are TGTGCCAGCAGCTTGGACAGCTATGGCTACACCTTC. V gene TRBV11-2 combines with J gene TRBJ1-2, with a weak D call TRBD1 (6 bases). Germline values: CDR1 SGHAT, CDR2 FQNNGV. The CDR3 is 12 residues long. V shed 3 bases and J shed 4 bases, with 6 bases lying between them.

V is TRBV20-1 and J is TRBJ2-3; no clear D gene. CDR1 DFQATT and CDR2 SNEGSKA come from the germline V gene (reference sequence). Trimming removed 6 bases at V and 6 bases at J, with 10 bases between. This CDR3 is 11 amino acids long. In DNA form, the CDR3 reads TGCAGTGCCGAGTTCGGGGATACGCAGTATTTT. It is translated as CSAEFGDTQYF.

The chain employs TRBV4-1 and TRBJ2-7; no firm D call. The CDR3 loop spans 14 amino acids. CDR1 and CDR2 (germline): MGHRA, YSYEKL. Trimming pared 0 bases from V and 6 bases from J, leaving 12 bases between. CDR3 nucleotides: TGCGCCAGCAGCCAAGATCTAGGAAGGCCCGAGCAGTACTTC. Residues: CASSQDLGRPEQYF.

This sequence joins TRBV5-4 and TRBJ2-6, with 7 bases lining up with TRBD2. The V and J ends lost 3 bases and 2 bases, in that order; junction bases with no gene match: 2. This CDR3 has 15 residues. Germline V gene data show CDR1 as SGHNT and CDR2 as YYREEE (reference sequence). The CDR3 reads CASSSRGAGANVLTF. The CDR3 nucleotides are TGTGCCAGCAGCTCCCGGGGGGCTGGGGCCAACGTCCTGACTTTC.

This clone was recorded a few times. The chain combines TRBV5-1 with TRBJ2-7; D might be TRBD1 (6 bases). The CDR3 has 13 residues. Germline CDR1 is SGHRS and CDR2 is YFSETQ. V was cut by 0 bases and J by 4 bases, with 8 bases left in between. CDR3 region: CASSLDRAYEQYF. The CDR3 nucleotides are TGCGCCAGCAGCTTGGACAGGGCGTACGAGCAGTACTTC.

Only a few counts were recorded for this clone. This chain links TRBV3-1 (or the pseudogene TRBV3-2) with TRBJ1-3, with D hard to call. CDR1 LGHDT and CDR2 YNNKEL come from the germline V gene (reference sequence). V was trimmed by 1 base and J by 4 bases, leaving 5 bases between them. The CDR3 spans 13 residues. The CDR3 DNA is TGTGCCAGCAGCCAAGTGAGAGGAAACACCATATATTTT. This codes for CASSQVRGNTIYF.

This CDR3 is CASTDRVFGGYTF. The DNA of the CDR3 is TGTGCCAGCACCGACAGGGTTTTTGGTGGCTACACCTTC. The chain has TRBV25-1 and TRBJ1-2; 7 positions agree with TRBD1. The CDR3 covers 13 residues. The germline V gene encodes CDR1 MGHDK and CDR2 SYGVNS. With 7 bases clipped from V and 7 bases from J, the junction kept 9 bases outside the gene matches.

The chain joins TRBV2 to TRBJ2-1, with TRBD2 matching over 11 bases. V trimming: 7 bases; J trimming: 12 bases; junction bases outside the gene matches: 14. CDR3 length: 15 amino acids. Germline loops: CDR1 SNHLY, CDR2 FYNNEI. The CDR3 DNA reads TGTGCCAGCATGCTAGGACTAGCGGGTGGGGTATGGCAGTTCTTC. Amino acids: CASMLGLAGGVWQFF.

This chain links TRBV28 with TRBJ1-1, with D uncertain. V lost 5 bases and J 6 bases, leaving 10 bases between the germline ends. Germline V CDR1 and CDR2: MDHEN, SYDVKM. The CDR3 contains 12 residues. This CDR3 reads CASSPRGSEAFF. The CDR3 coding sequence is TGTGCCAGCAGTCCGAGAGGCTCTGAAGCTTTCTTT.

The chain has TRBV5-4 and TRBJ1-6; D is undetermined. CDR3 length equals 15 residues. V shed 4 bases and J shed 4 bases, with 12 bases lying between them. Germline V gene lookup returns CDR1 SGHNT and CDR2 YYREEE (reference sequence). The CDR3 nucleotides read TGTGCCAGCAGCGTCGATGTCGGATATAATTCACCCCTCCACTTT. It yields the protein CASSVDVGYNSPLHF.

The sample holds a few counts of this clone. The rearrangement links TRBV30 to TRBJ1-3, with a possible D match to TRBD1 (6 bases). The CDR3 has 12 amino acids. Trimming pared 3 bases from V and 4 bases from J, leaving 7 bases between. CDR1 is GTSNPN, CDR2 SVGIG, per germline (reference sequence). The CDR3 sequence is CAWRDSGNTIYF. The CDR3 nucleotides are TGTGCCTGGAGGGACAGCGGAAACACCATATATTTT.

The chain carries TRBV12-5 and TRBJ1-1; D uncertain. The CDR3 has 14 residues. V lost 6 bases to trimming and J lost 0 bases, with 11 bases between them. Germline-derived CDR1 and CDR2 are LGHNT and FRNRAP. Written as DNA, the CDR3 is TGTGCTAGTGGCCCAGACCGCGTGAACACTGAAGCTTTCTTT. Protein: CASGPDRVNTEAFF.

This clone was found a few times. The chain couples TRBV15 to TRBJ2-7; 9 bases fit TRBD1. After removal of 5 bases from V and 1 base from J, the junction contained 6 bases not matched to a gene. This CDR3 region has 15 residues. Germline-derived CDR1 and CDR2 are LNHNV and YYDKDF (reference sequence). CDR3 sequence reads: CATSARGQGSYEQYF. Here the CDR3 DNA reads TGTGCCACCAGCGCTCGAGGACAGGGGTCCTACGAGCAGTACTTC. Based on the CDR3 plus reference TRBV15 and TRBJ2-7, the full variable domain is DAMVIQNPRYQVTQFGKPVTLSCSQTLNHNVMYWYQQKSSQAPKLLFHYYDKDFNNEADTPDNFQSRRPNTSFCFLDIRSPGLGDTAMYLCATSARGQGSYEQYFGPGTRLTVT.

The CDR3 sequence is CASSSRRASGSYEQYF. CDR3 sequence (DNA): TGTGCCAGCAGCTCTAGACGGGCCAGCGGGAGCTACGAGCAGTACTTC. The J gene is TRBJ2-7, the V gene TRBV5-6; TRBD2 aligns across 8 bases. Germline CDR1 reads SGHDT; CDR2 reads YYEEEE. The CDR3 is made up of 16 amino acids. V shed 3 bases, J shed 3 bases, and the junction held 11 bases outside the gene matches.

In this sample, this clone turned up once. The rearrangement joins TRBV4-1 to TRBJ2-7, with TRBD1 matching 9 bases. CDR1 MGHRA and CDR2 YSYEKL come from the germline V gene. The junction had 9 bases not matched to a gene; V was cut back by 4 bases and J by 5 bases. The CDR3 is 15 residues long. For the CDR3, the DNA is TGCGCCAGCAGCCGAGGGGACAGGGCCGTTGACGAGCAGTACTTC. It codes for CASSRGDRAVDEQYF.